These 29 T cell receptor beta chains came from one sample sequenced in a study of T cell responses to AZD1222 COVID-19 vaccine. This table comes from immunoSEQ multiplex PCR, and its TCRdb copy is limited to in-frame clones, with some not included. The sample consists of just under 95,000 clones, under 95% of them appearing once. The material was peripheral blood, obtained on day 0 of AZD1222 vaccination. These receptors all come from an adult in good health.

This chain links TRBV28 with TRBJ2-6; D is unclear. V lost 5 bases and J 3 bases, leaving 11 bases between the germline ends. Germline V gene sequence: CDR1 MDHEN, CDR2 SYDVKM. This CDR3 has 15 residues. The CDR3 DNA reads as TGTGCCAGCAGTCCTAGAGGCGGTGGGGCCAACGTCCTGACTTTC. Its protein product is CASSPRGGGANVLTF.

This clone was detected only once. This rearrangement joins TRBV7-9 to TRBJ1-2; possibly TRBD1 for D (6 bases). CDR1 is SEHNR and CDR2 is FQNEAQ in the germline V gene (reference sequence). V lost 4 bases, J lost 2 bases, and 14 bases lay in between. The CDR3 has 15 amino acids. As DNA, the CDR3 is TGTGCCAGCAGCTCGCTCTCGGGACAAAACTATGGCTACACCTTC. This gives the protein CASSSLSGQNYGYTF.

The gene calls are TRBV25-1 and TRBJ1-4; D is ambiguous. With 3 bases removed from V and 8 bases from J, the gap between germline ends came to 13 bases. The CDR3 extends over 14 amino acids. The germline CDR1 and CDR2 sequences are MGHDK and SYGVNS. Here the CDR3 DNA reads TGTGCCAGCAGTGACGTTGGAGGCGGAGAAAAACTGTTTTTT. Protein sequence: CASSDVGGGEKLFF.

The chain couples TRBV19 to TRBJ1-4; weak D call: TRBD1 (5 bases). CDR3 size: 16 residues. Germline values: CDR1 LNHDA, CDR2 SQIVND (reference sequence). The V gene lost 3 bases and the J gene lost 0 bases, with 11 bases spanning the gap. The CDR3, as DNA: TGTGCCAGTAGTATTGTCGGGGCCGCAACTAATGAAAAACTGTTTTTT. Translating gives CASSIVGAATNEKLFF.

V and J are TRBV4-2 and TRBJ2-7; 11 bases match TRBD2. V shed 0 bases and J 0 bases; nucleotides not matched to a gene: 10. CDR3 length: 19 residues. Looked up from germline, CDR1 is LGHNA and CDR2 is YNFKEQ. The CDR3 nucleotides are TGTGCCAGCAGCCAAGATGTAGCTAGCGGGGGGTTCAGCTCCTACGAGCAGTACTTC. Its translation: CASSQDVASGGFSSYEQYF.

This chain uses TRBV6-6 with TRBJ1-1; 9 nucleotides agree with TRBD1. This CDR3 contains 14 residues. With V trimmed by 5 bases and J by 10 bases, 11 bases remained unmatched. CDR1 MNHNY and CDR2 SVGAGI come from the germline V gene (reference sequence). The CDR3: CASSPVQGAGGAFF. CDR3 bases: TGTGCCAGCAGTCCTGTACAGGGGGCAGGAGGAGCTTTCTTT.

The rearrangement links TRBV11-2 to TRBJ1-1; no firm D call. This CDR3 is built from 13 residues. Germline V gene sequence: CDR1 SGHAT, CDR2 FQNNGV. Trimming stripped 2 bases from V and 11 bases from J, with 15 bases between. The CDR3 region is CASSLTRNSEAFF. Written as DNA, the CDR3 is TGTGCCAGCAGCTTAACCAGGAATAGTGAGGCTTTCTTT.

The chain has TRBV7-2 and TRBJ1-1; D remains ambiguous. The CDR3 consists of 14 residues. The V gene's germline CDR1 is SGHTA and CDR2 FQGNSA. V was trimmed by 1 base and J by 0 bases, leaving 6 bases between them. In nucleotides, the CDR3 is TGTGCCAGCAGCTTAGGCTCAGTGAACACTGAAGCTTTCTTT. Translation gives CASSLGSVNTEAFF.

In nucleotides, the CDR3 is TGTGCCAGCCAAATCGGGACTCTAAATTCACCCCTCCACTTT. It is translated as CASQIGTLNSPLHF. The rearrangement links TRBV19 to TRBJ1-6, with D possibly matching TRBD1 (5 bases). The V gene's germline CDR1 is LNHDA and CDR2 SQIVND (reference sequence). The germline V and J ends were trimmed by 9 bases and 7 bases, with 16 bases remaining between them. The CDR3 is made up of 14 amino acids.

The chain combines TRBV5-8 with TRBJ2-7; D unclear. The CDR3 length is 13 residues. Trimming left V 0 bases short and J 4 bases short, with 8 bases between. The germline V gene encodes CDR1 SGHTS and CDR2 YDEGEE. CDR3 coding DNA: TGTGCCAGCAGCTTGGCACCCTCGTACGAGCAGTACTTC. This sequence encodes CASSLAPSYEQYF.

The chain has TRBV5-4 and TRBJ2-7; TRBD2 might be the D (5 bases). CDR1 is SGHNT and CDR2 is YYREEE in the germline V gene (reference sequence). The ends were cut back, 6 bases at V and 0 bases at J, with 13 bases in the middle. The CDR3 covers 14 residues. CDR3 nucleotide sequence: TGTGCCAGCAAAACAGACGGAGGCTCCTACGAGCAGTACTTC. Translating it yields CASKTDGGSYEQYF.

The J gene is TRBJ2-3, the V gene TRBV4-2; TRBD2 matches at 8 bases. This CDR3 has 15 amino acids. Germline V lookup: CDR1 LGHNA, CDR2 YNFKEQ. V lost 5 bases and J lost 2; bases outside the gene matches: 6. CDR3 sequence reads: CASSTSGPYTDTQYF. The DNA of the CDR3 is TGTGCCAGCAGCACTAGCGGACCTTACACAGATACGCAGTATTTT.

J is TRBJ2-5 and V is TRBV3-1 (or the pseudogene TRBV3-2); D is unresolved. From germline, CDR1 is LGHDT and CDR2 YNNKEL (reference sequence). Trimming left V 3 bases short and J 5 bases short, with 10 bases between. CDR3 length equals 13 residues. In DNA form, the CDR3 reads TGTGCCAGCAGCCAGGGCTCTTGGGAGACCCAGTACTTC. Its protein is CASSQGSWETQYF.

The chain employs TRBV27 and TRBJ2-1; 10 positions match TRBD2. V lost 10 bases to trimming and J lost 1 base; unmatched junction nucleotides: 7. Germline V lookup: CDR1 MNHEY, CDR2 SMNVEV (reference sequence). The CDR3 loop spans 15 amino acids. CDR3 residues: CANPAGGKSYNEQFF. The DNA for the CDR3 is TGTGCCAACCCAGCGGGGGGGAAGTCCTACAATGAGCAGTTCTTC.

This rearrangement joins TRBV9 to TRBJ2-3; D is perhaps TRBD1 (6 bases). Per the germline V gene, CDR1 is SGDLS and CDR2 is YYNGEE. V lost 2 bases to trimming and J lost 4 bases, with 11 bases between them. The CDR3 sequence is 14 residues long. The CDR3 DNA sequence: TGTGCCAGCAGCGTCGGCAGGGGTTCAGATACGCAGTATTTT. Amino acid sequence: CASSVGRGSDTQYF.

V and J are TRBV19 and TRBJ1-5; tentatively, D is TRBD1 (5 bases). Germline-derived CDR1 and CDR2 are LNHDA and SQIVND (reference sequence). The CDR3 loop spans 15 amino acids. Trimming left V 1 base short and J 4 bases short, with 11 bases between. CDR3 sequence: CASSIVDITNQPQHF. Written as DNA, the CDR3 is TGTGCCAGTAGTATAGTGGACATAACTAATCAGCCCCAGCATTTT.

This clone was observed a single time. The chain carries TRBV6-6 and TRBJ1-3; D possibly corresponds to TRBD1 (5 bases). The V gene's germline CDR1 is MNHNY and CDR2 SVGAGI (reference sequence). Trimming shortened V by 6 bases and J by 0 bases, and 6 bases separated the two germline ends. The CDR3 is 13 amino acids. The CDR3 DNA reads as TGTGCCAGCAGACAGGACTCTGGAAACACCATATATTTT. The encoded protein is CASRQDSGNTIYF.

The CDR3 reads CASSLELSGGDTGELFF. CDR3 coding DNA: TGTGCCAGCAGCCTAGAATTGAGCGGGGGTGACACCGGGGAGCTGTTTTTT. This chain joins TRBV3-1 (or the pseudogene TRBV3-2) and TRBJ2-2; 8 nucleotides match TRBD2. The V segment lost 4 bases and the J segment 3 bases; nucleotides outside the gene matches: 10. CDR1 LGHDT and CDR2 YNNKEL come from the germline V gene (reference sequence). CDR3 size: 17 residues.

The rearrangement uses TRBV28 and TRBJ2-1; possible D gene TRBD1, 5 bases. Germline V CDR1 and CDR2: MDHEN, SYDVKM. Trimming removed 5 bases at V and 7 bases at J, with 12 bases between. The CDR3 contains 13 residues. The CDR3 nucleotides read TGTGCCAGCAGTCTGGGATGGACAAATGAGCAGTTCTTC. Translated: CASSLGWTNEQFF.

V and J are TRBV7-2 and TRBJ1-2; D might be TRBD1 (5 bases). The CDR3 has 15 residues. Between the trimmed V and J ends, which lost 4 bases and 7 bases, there was a span of 19 bases. CDR1 SGHTA and CDR2 FQGNSA come from the germline V gene. CDR3 coding DNA: TGTGCCAGCAGCTCGTGGGACGGCGCTATGGGTGGCTACACCTTC. Translation gives CASSSWDGAMGGYTF. The full variable domain, with the rest looked up from reference TRBV7-2 and TRBJ1-2, is GAGVSQSPSNKVTEKGKDVELRCDPISGHTALYWYRQSLGQGLEFLIYFQGNSAPDKSGLPSDRFSAERTGGSVSTLTIQRTQQEDSAVYLCASSSWDGAMGGYTFGSGTRLTVV.

V is TRBV9 and J is TRBJ1-2, with D possibly being TRBD1 (5 bases). Trimming cost V 4 bases and J 6 bases, with 22 bases left between them. Germline V gene data show CDR1 as SGDLS and CDR2 as YYNGEE. The CDR3 has 16 residues. The chain's CDR3 is CASSPPVARGGHGYTF. CDR3 in DNA: TGTGCCAGCAGCCCCCCGGTTGCTCGGGGGGGTCATGGCTACACCTTC.

The chain joins TRBV21-1 to TRBJ2-2. TRBV21-1 is an annotated pseudogene. The CDR3 totals 15 residues. Here the CDR3 reads CASSKAQKPTGELFF. The CDR3 bases are TGTGCCAGCAGCAAAGCGCAGAAGCCCACCGGGGAGCTGTTTTTT.

A single count supports this clone. Other DNA sequences in the same sample also yield this CDR3. The V and J genes are TRBV4-2 and TRBJ2-7, with 7 bases aligning to TRBD1. V lost 1 base, J lost 3 bases, and 3 bases stayed unmatched. From germline, CDR1 is LGHNA and CDR2 YNFKEQ. This CDR3 is 14 amino acids long. CDR3 loop: CASSQGQGDYEQYF. CDR3 DNA sequence: TGTGCCAGCAGCCAAGGACAGGGAGACTACGAGCAGTACTTC.

The chain has TRBV7-8 and TRBJ2-3, with D uncertain. Germline loops: CDR1 SGHVS, CDR2 FQNEAQ. This CDR3 comprises 13 residues. Trimming took off 0 bases at V and 5 bases at J, with 6 bases between the two ends. CDR3 in DNA: TGTGCCAGCAGCTTAGCAGTAGAAGATACGCAGTATTTT. Translated: CASSLAVEDTQYF.

This clone was recorded once. The J gene is TRBJ1-5, the V gene TRBV15, with 7 positions matching TRBD1. The junction had 0 bases not matched to a gene; V was cut back by 2 bases and J by 5 bases. The CDR3 spans 13 residues. Germline CDR1 reads LNHNV; CDR2 reads YYDKDF (reference sequence). The chain's CDR3 is CATSRQGDQPQHF. The CDR3 nucleotides read TGTGCCACCAGCAGACAGGGGGATCAGCCCCAGCATTTT.

The chain combines TRBV3-1 (or the pseudogene TRBV3-2) with TRBJ1-1; D is uncertain. V shed 0 bases and J shed 7 bases, with 12 bases lying between them. Germline values: CDR1 LGHDT, CDR2 YNNKEL (reference sequence). The CDR3 sequence is 14 residues long. Written as DNA, the CDR3 is TGTGCCAGCAGCCAAGAGAGGTCGACCAGTGAAGCTTTCTTT. Translated: CASSQERSTSEAFF.

V is TRBV6-2 or TRBV6-3 and J is TRBJ1-5, with D unresolved. V shed 5 bases and J shed 7 bases, with 12 bases lying between them. Germline CDR1 is MNHEY and CDR2 is SVGEGT. This CDR3 spans 13 amino acids. The DNA of the CDR3 is TGTGCCAGCAGTACAAGTCTAGGGCAGCCCCAGCATTTT. Amino acids: CASSTSLGQPQHF.

The rearrangement links TRBV4-3 to TRBJ2-3; no firm D call. The CDR3 length is 14 residues. From germline, CDR1 is LGHNA and CDR2 YSLEER. V was clipped by 0 bases and J by 1 base, with 5 bases between them. The CDR3 DNA is TGCGCCAGCAGCCAAGATCGAGGCACAGATACGCAGTATTTT. The encoded protein is CASSQDRGTDTQYF.

The V gene is TRBV5-4, the J gene TRBJ1-4, with 8 bases lining up with TRBD1. This CDR3 is 15 amino acids long. Trimming took 3 bases from V and 5 from J; bases not matched to a gene: 6. Germline CDR1 SGHNT, CDR2 YYREEE (reference sequence). The CDR3 is CASSSPGQVNEKLFF. CDR3 DNA: TGTGCCAGCAGCTCGCCGGGACAGGTGAATGAAAAACTGTTTTTT.